This T cell receptor beta chain was recovered during a study of blood T cell repertoires in COVID-19. For the study at large: Acute-phase and convalescent COVID-19 samples originated in the United States, Italy and Spain. PBMCs, B-cell-depleted T cells, or T cells provided the cDNA or gDNA that made up the material.

Trimming took 5 bases from V and 5 from J, leaving 16 bases between them. Germline V gene data show CDR1 as SGHTA and CDR2 as FQGNSA. This CDR3 comprises 16 residues. This clone has only one observation. Authors' methods: Reference gene primers were amplified, and this amplification served to estimate nucleated cell counts. TCRdb keeps only in-frame clones here, not all; method: immunoSEQ multiplex PCR. V and J calls and clone size come straight from that table; D and trimming were deduced from the DNA. The sample lists 120,000 or so clones, 85% to 90% occurring once. V gene TRBV7-2 combines with J gene TRBJ1-6; D may be TRBD1 (5 bases). This TCR was recovered from a human donor in a cohort sampled during active COVID-19. The sequencing input was peripheral blood. DNA for the CDR3: TGTGCCAGCAGCCCCTCGTCTAGGGGCCATAATTCACCCCTCCACTTT. Residues: CASSPSSRGHNSPLHF.